A single sample gave rise to the 14 T cell receptor beta chains below, sequenced in a study of T cell clusters in autoimmune cytopenias. Each sample's input was around 250 ng genomic DNA, some 38,000 genome equivalents. One tube held mixed TRB-A and TRB-B primer pools for touch-down PCR. Each CDR3 protein gets one entry in TCRdb, which reprocessed the multiplex PCR reads and gives no DNA. This sample's table reports 1,500 to 2,000 distinct CDR3 sequences. The sequencing sample was made of peripheral blood. These receptors were taken from a human donor with an autoimmune cytopenia or autoimmune hepatitis (not recorded which).

This clonotype is called medium-sized based on its frequency. The chain uses TRBV6-5 and TRBJ2-1; TCRdb lists TRBD1, though no DNA is available to test this call. There are 18 residues in the CDR3. Germline-derived CDR1 and CDR2 are MNHEY and SVGAGI. The CDR3 here is CASSYSFSGTGMRNEQFF.

This clonotype is medium-sized by frequency. V and J are TRBV27 and TRBJ2-1. Germline values: CDR1 MNHEY, CDR2 SMNVEV (reference sequence). This CDR3 comprises 13 residues. The CDR3 region is CASRLSSYNEQFF.

By frequency, this clonotype registers large. This chain connects TRBV30 to TRBJ2-1; TCRdb outputs TRBD2, but without DNA this stays unchecked. The CDR3 sequence is 12 residues long. Germline CDR1 reads GTSNPN; CDR2 reads SVGIG (reference sequence). The CDR3 region is CAWSLLAGPQFF.

This clonotype registers medium-sized by frequency. The chain links TRBV12-3 or TRBV12-4 to TRBJ2-1; lacking DNA, the TRBD1 call made by TCRdb goes unchecked. The CDR3 is made up of 15 amino acids. CDR3 sequence reads: CASSPGTGGWNEQFF.

By frequency, this clonotype registers medium-sized. The rearrangement links TRBV6-2 or TRBV6-3 to TRBJ2-5. CDR3 length equals 11 residues. Germline V gene data show CDR1 as MNHEY and CDR2 as SVGEGT. The CDR3 sequence: CASSPGVTQYF.

The genes are TRBV4-1 and TRBJ2-6. In germline, CDR1 is MGHRA, CDR2 YSYEKL. The CDR3 runs 13 residues. CDR3 region: CASSPGGANVLTF.

The CDR3 reads CASSLPGDKQNTQYF. The rearrangement links TRBV28 to TRBJ2-3; TCRdb selects TRBD1, and the lack of DNA leaves this call unchecked. Germline lookup yields CDR1 MDHEN and CDR2 SYDVKM. The CDR3 runs 15 residues.

This clonotype is classed as medium-sized (0.01 to 0.1%) by frequency. This rearrangement joins TRBV6-2 or TRBV6-3 to TRBJ2-2; TCRdb proposes TRBD1, but this gene call is untestable without DNA. This CDR3 is 11 amino acids long. The germline V gene has CDR1 MNHEY and CDR2 SVGEGT. Here the CDR3 reads CAGGRDGELFF.

In terms of frequency, this clonotype is medium-sized. The chain combines TRBV18 with TRBJ1-1; checking the TCRdb D call of TRBD1 is not possible without DNA. This CDR3 spans 16 amino acids. Per the germline V gene, CDR1 is KGHSH and CDR2 is LQKENI. CDR3 sequence reads: CASSPRTGGADTEAFF.

Considering frequency, this clonotype is medium-sized (0.01 to 0.1%). The chain carries TRBV10-3 and TRBJ2-7; the D gene TCRdb calls, TRBD1, cannot be checked with no DNA. The CDR3 runs to 12 residues. Germline V gene data show CDR1 as ENHRY and CDR2 as SYGVKD. The CDR3 protein is CAISDATGSQYF.

The CDR3 loop is CSVEGTSGRGRETQYF. This chain connects TRBV29-1 to TRBJ2-5; no DNA is available, so the TRBD2 call from TCRdb remains unchecked. CDR1 is SQVTM, CDR2 ANQGSEA, per germline. The CDR3 spans 16 residues.

This clonotype is labeled medium-sized based on frequency. The chain is built from TRBV30 and TRBJ2-6. Germline assignment: CDR1 GTSNPN and CDR2 SVGIG (reference sequence). The CDR3 sequence is 14 residues long. CDR3 sequence reads: CAWMMPSGANVLTF.

By frequency, this clonotype is medium-sized (0.01 to 0.1%). This chain joins TRBV11-1 and TRBJ2-3; the TCRdb call, TRBD2, lacks DNA for checking. Germline V gene data show CDR1 as SGHAT and CDR2 as FQDESV (reference sequence). This CDR3 comprises 18 residues. The CDR3 sequence is CASSSREDGGSSTDTQYF.

Its frequency marks this clonotype as large. The rearrangement joins TRBV29-1 to TRBJ2-3. CDR1 and CDR2 (germline): SQVTM, ANQGSEA. The CDR3 consists of 11 residues. The CDR3 is CSVRRTDTQYF.